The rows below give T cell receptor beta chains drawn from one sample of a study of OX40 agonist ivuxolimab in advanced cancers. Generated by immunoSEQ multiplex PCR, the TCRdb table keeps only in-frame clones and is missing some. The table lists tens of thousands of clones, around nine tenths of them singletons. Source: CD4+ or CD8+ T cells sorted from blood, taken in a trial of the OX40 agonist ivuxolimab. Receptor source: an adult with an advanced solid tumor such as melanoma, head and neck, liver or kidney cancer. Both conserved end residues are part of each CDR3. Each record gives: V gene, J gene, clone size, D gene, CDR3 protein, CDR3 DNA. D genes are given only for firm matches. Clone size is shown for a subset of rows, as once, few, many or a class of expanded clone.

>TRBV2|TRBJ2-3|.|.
CASSEAGRGDTQYF
TGTGCCAGCAGTGAGGCGGGCCGCGGAGATACGCAGTATTTT
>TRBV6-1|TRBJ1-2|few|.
CASTRQRGDYGYTF
TGTGCCAGCACCCGACAACGGGGAGACTATGGCTACACCTTC
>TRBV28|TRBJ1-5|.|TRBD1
CASRAPGQGYQPQHF
TGTGCCAGCAGGGCCCCGGGACAGGGCTATCAGCCCCAGCATTTT
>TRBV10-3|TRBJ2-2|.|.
CAISEGQLVTGELFF
TGTGCCATCAGTGAAGGACAGTTGGTGACCGGGGAGCTGTTTTTT
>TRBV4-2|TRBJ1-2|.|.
CASSQGRQAHGYTF
TGTGCCAGCAGCCAAGGGAGGCAGGCCCATGGCTACACCTTC
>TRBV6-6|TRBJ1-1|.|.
CASSYSYSTEAFF
TGTGCCAGCAGTTACTCATACAGCACTGAAGCTTTCTTT
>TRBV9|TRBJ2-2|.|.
CASSVLSGETNTGELFF
TGTGCCAGCAGCGTCCTTAGCGGCGAAACGAACACCGGGGAGCTGTTTTTT
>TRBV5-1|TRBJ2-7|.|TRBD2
CASKNAGAYEQYF
TGCGCCAGCAAGAACGCGGGAGCCTACGAGCAGTACTTC
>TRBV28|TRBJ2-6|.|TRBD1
CASRSTGAGANVLTF
TGTGCCAGCAGGTCTACAGGGGCTGGGGCCAACGTCCTGACTTTC
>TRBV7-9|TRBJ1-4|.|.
CASSLGRQSTNEKLFF
TGTGCCAGCAGCTTAGGTCGACAGTCAACTAATGAAAAACTGTTTTTT
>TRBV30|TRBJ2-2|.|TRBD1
CAWRGQPNTGELFF
TGTGCCTGGAGGGGACAGCCGAACACCGGGGAGCTGTTTTTT
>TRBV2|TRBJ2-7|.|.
CASSWDRAGGEQYF
TGTGCCAGCAGCTGGGACAGGGCGGGAGGGGAGCAGTACTTC
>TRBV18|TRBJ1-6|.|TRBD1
CASSPRQGADSPLHF
TGTGCCAGCTCACCTCGACAGGGGGCGGATTCACCCCTCCACTTT
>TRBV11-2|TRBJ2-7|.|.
CASSFRQGGGRGLGEQYF
TGTGCCAGCAGCTTCCGACAGGGTGGGGGGAGAGGTCTGGGAGAGCAGTACTTC
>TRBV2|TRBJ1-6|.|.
CASRDPNSPLHF
TGTGCCAGCCGGGACCCTAATTCACCCCTCCACTTT
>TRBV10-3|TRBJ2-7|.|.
CASSYSAGMSEQYF
TGTGCCAGCAGTTACTCCGCAGGGATGAGCGAGCAGTACTTC
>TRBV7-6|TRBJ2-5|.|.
CASSKGRETQYF
TGTGCCAGCAGTAAGGGTAGAGAGACCCAGTACTTC
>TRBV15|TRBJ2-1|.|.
CATSSERVGFRYNEQFF
TGTGCCACCAGCAGTGAGAGGGTGGGCTTTAGATACAATGAGCAGTTCTTC
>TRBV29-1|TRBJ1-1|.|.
CSVEIGQTNTEAFF
TGCAGCGTTGAAATAGGACAGACAAACACTGAAGCTTTCTTT
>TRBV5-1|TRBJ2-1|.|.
CASSFVAGQINEQFF
TGCGCCAGCAGCTTTGTCGCGGGACAGATCAATGAGCAGTTCTTC
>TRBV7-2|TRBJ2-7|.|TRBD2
CASSSLAGAYEQYF
TGTGCCAGCAGCTCTCTAGCGGGGGCCTACGAGCAGTACTTC
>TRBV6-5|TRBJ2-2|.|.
CASSSRGHLNTGELFF
TGTGCCAGCAGTTCTAGAGGACACCTAAACACCGGGGAGCTGTTTTTT
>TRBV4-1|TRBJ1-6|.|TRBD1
CASSQGTGGSPLHF
TGCGCCAGCAGCCAAGGGACAGGGGGGTCACCCCTCCACTTT
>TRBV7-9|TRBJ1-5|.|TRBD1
CASSLGTGGNQPQHF
TGTGCCAGCAGCTTAGGGACAGGGGGCAATCAGCCCCAGCATTTT
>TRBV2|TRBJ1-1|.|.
CASSTVPNIMNTEAFF
TGTGCCAGCAGTACCGTCCCCAACATAATGAACACTGAAGCTTTCTTT
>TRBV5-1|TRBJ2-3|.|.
CASSHDGAAGDTQYF
TGCGCCAGCAGCCACGACGGGGCAGCCGGGGATACGCAGTATTTT
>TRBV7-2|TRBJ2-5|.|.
CASSLGGQKLQTQYF
TGTGCCAGCAGCTTAGGGGGGCAAAAGCTTCAGACCCAGTACTTC
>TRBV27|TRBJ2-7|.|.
CASSLRAGFSYEQYF
TGTGCCAGCAGTCTCAGGGCGGGATTTTCCTACGAGCAGTACTTC
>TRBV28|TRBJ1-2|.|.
CASSLGAGSGNYGYTF
TGTGCCAGCAGTTTGGGGGCCGGGTCTGGTAACTATGGCTACACCTTC
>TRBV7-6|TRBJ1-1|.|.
CASSPRTGNTEAFF
TGTGCCAGCAGCCCGCGGACGGGGAACACTGAAGCTTTCTTT
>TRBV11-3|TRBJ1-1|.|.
CASGRGQAGEAFF
TGTGCCAGCGGGCGGGGCCAGGCTGGTGAAGCTTTCTTT
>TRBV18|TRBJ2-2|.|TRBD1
CASSPPNRGAGELFF
TGTGCCAGCTCACCACCGAACAGGGGCGCCGGGGAGCTGTTTTTT
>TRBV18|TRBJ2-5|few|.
CASSPGQGIETQYF
TGTGCCAGCTCACCAGGGCAGGGGATAGAGACCCAGTACTTC
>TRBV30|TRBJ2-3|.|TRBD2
CAWAGGPTDTQYF
TGTGCCTGGGCGGGAGGCCCCACAGATACGCAGTATTTT
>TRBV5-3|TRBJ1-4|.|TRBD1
CARSLRAGGNEKLFF
TGTGCCAGAAGCTTGAGGGCAGGGGGAAATGAAAAACTGTTTTTT
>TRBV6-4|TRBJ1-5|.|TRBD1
CASSLTGGQSNQPQHF
TGTGCCAGCAGCCTGACAGGGGGCCAAAGCAATCAGCCCCAGCATTTT
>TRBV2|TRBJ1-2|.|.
CASSVKEGYGYTF
TGTGCCAGCAGTGTAAAAGAGGGTTATGGCTACACCTTC
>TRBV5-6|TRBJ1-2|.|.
CASSLGQFGYTF
TGTGCCAGCAGCCTCGGACAGTTTGGCTACACCTTC
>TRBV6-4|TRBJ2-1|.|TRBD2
CASSVGASGRGNEQFF
TGTGCCAGCAGTGTCGGGGCTAGCGGGAGAGGTAATGAGCAGTTCTTC
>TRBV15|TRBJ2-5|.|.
CATSREAGTRRQETQYF
TGTGCCACCAGCAGAGAGGCAGGAACACGTAGACAAGAGACCCAGTACTTC